The clone carrying this T cell receptor beta chain was seen repeatedly, ten times or more. The antigen remains unidentified. MiXCR, run by TCRdb on the 5' RACE reads, gives a single entry per CDR3 protein. The table includes roughly 250,000 distinct CDR3 sequences, over 9.5% detected once. The sample comes from a study of CD8 T cells in ankylosing spondylitis. The CDR3 is made up of 15 amino acids. The germline CDR1 and CDR2 sequences are SGHAT and FQNNGV. V lost 4 bases, J lost 4 bases, and 16 bases lay in between. Broader study findings: Within peripheral blood, clones linked to disease were CD8+ and relatively rare. What appeared characteristic of ankylosing spondylitis blood was a TCR beta motif of several highly homologous variants. Earlier literature documents some of the motif variants in reactive arthritis synovial fluid and blood. Disease-associated clones were reportedly significantly overrepresented in matched ankylosing spondylitis synovial fluid.

This receptor was taken from a male donor with ankylosing spondylitis or in good health (not recorded which). Material: blood, either unsorted or a sorted T cell fraction (not recorded which). The chain links TRBV11-2 to TRBJ1-1; perhaps TRBD1 as D (6 bases). CDR3 loop: CASSSVRGQGTEAFF. Here the CDR3 DNA reads TGTGCCAGCAGCTCTGTTCGGGGGCAGGGCACTGAAGCTTTCTTT.